The 10 T cell receptor beta chains below come from one sample, sequenced in a study of cytomegalovirus exposure and HLA in healthy donors. A multiplex PCR was run with 60 Vbeta primers and 13 Jbeta primers. Only in-frame clones appear in the TCRdb table, and some are missing; sequencing was by immunoSEQ multiplex PCR. Here the sample spans under 200,000 clones, 65% to 90% being singletons. The source material was PBMCs. The receptor set was obtained from a man aged 50-60 years in good health and CMV-seropositive.

The J gene is TRBJ2-2, the V gene TRBV29-1; TRBD2 aligns across 8 bases. CDR1 is SQVTM, CDR2 ANQGSEA, per germline. Trimming took 8 bases from V and 1 from J; bases not matched to a gene: 6. The CDR3 runs 14 residues. The CDR3 region is CSFLTSENTGELFF. The CDR3, as DNA: TGCAGCTTCCTGACTAGCGAGAACACCGGGGAGCTGTTTTTT.

The chain has TRBV5-4 and TRBJ2-3; 10 positions agree with TRBD1. The CDR3 is 17 amino acids. Germline trimming cut 2 bases from V and 4 bases from J; bases unmatched to any gene: 10. CDR1 is SGHNT and CDR2 is YYREEE in the germline V gene (reference sequence). CDR3 bases: TGTGCCAGCAGCTTACCAAAGGGGACAGGGGTTGCAGATACGCAGTATTTT. This translates into CASSLPKGTGVADTQYF.

This rearrangement joins TRBV4-1 to TRBJ1-4; 7 bases agree with TRBD1. The CDR3 is 20 amino acids. Germline V gives CDR1 MGHRA, CDR2 YSYEKL. V trimming: 0 bases; J trimming: 6 bases; junction bases outside the gene matches: 19. CDR3 DNA: TGCGCCAGCAGCCAAGACCCCCCGGGACAGACCCACCGGGTTCATGAAAAACTGTTTTTT. This encodes CASSQDPPGQTHRVHEKLFF.

The chain employs TRBV19 and TRBJ2-7; tentative D call: TRBD2 (6 bases). Germline V gene data show CDR1 as LNHDA and CDR2 as SQIVND (reference sequence). The CDR3 totals 11 residues. Trimming shortened V by 8 bases and J by 7 bases, and 12 bases separated the two germline ends. CDR3 bases: TGTGCCAGTTGGGGAGGAGGAGAGCAGTACGTC. As protein: CASWGGGEQYV.

This chain uses TRBV28 with TRBJ1-3; 7 positions match TRBD1. The V segment lost 4 bases and the J segment 3 bases; nucleotides outside the gene matches: 9. Germline lookup yields CDR1 MDHEN and CDR2 SYDVKM. The CDR3 spans 16 residues. The DNA for the CDR3 is TGTGCCAGCAGTTCCCGGGACAGCACCTTTGGAAACACCATATATTTT. This gives the protein CASSSRDSTFGNTIYF. Together with reference TRBV28 and TRBJ1-3, the CDR3 gives the full variable domain: DVKVTQSSRYLVKRTGEKVFLECVQDMDHENMFWYRQDPGLGLRLIYFSYDVKMKEKGDIPEGYSVSREKKERFSLILESASTNQTSMYLCASSSRDSTFGNTIYFGEGSWLTVV.

This rearrangement joins TRBV30 to TRBJ2-5; 7 bases align to TRBD1. V lost 5 bases, J lost 5 bases, and 8 bases stayed unmatched. CDR1 and CDR2 (germline): GTSNPN, SVGIG (reference sequence). This CDR3 comprises 13 residues. The CDR3 here is CAWLKGAGETQYF. As DNA, the CDR3 is TGTGCCTGGCTTAAGGGGGCTGGGGAGACCCAGTACTTC.

This chain joins TRBV7-9 and TRBJ2-5, with TRBD2 as a possible D gene (5 bases). The V end lost 8 bases, the J end lost 1 base, and 11 bases lay between the germline ends. From germline, CDR1 is SEHNR and CDR2 FQNEAQ (reference sequence). The CDR3 loop spans 13 amino acids. The CDR3 bases are TGTGCCAGCGCGGTGGAGGTCCAAGAGACCCAGTACTTC. Residues: CASAVEVQETQYF.

The CDR3: CASSYQGLAVTYEQYV. In DNA, the CDR3 is TGTGCCAGCAGCTACCAGGGACTAGCGGTAACCTACGAGCAGTACGTC. The rearrangement joins TRBV5-6 to TRBJ2-7; 11 nucleotides match TRBD2. This CDR3 has 16 amino acids. Losses at the gene ends were 3 bases for V and 2 bases for J; bases not matched to a gene: 7. The germline V gene encodes CDR1 SGHDT and CDR2 YYEEEE.

This clone was seen just once. The chain has TRBV7-6 and TRBJ2-1; 12 bases fit TRBD2. The CDR3 consists of 14 residues. The germline V gene encodes CDR1 SGHVS and CDR2 FNYEAQ. J gave up 6 bases and V 5 bases, and 2 bases lay outside the gene matches. The CDR3 loop is CASSPLAGGNEQFF. The CDR3 DNA reads as TGTGCCAGCAGCCCACTAGCGGGAGGCAATGAGCAGTTCTTC.

This clone was detected once. The rearrangement links TRBV29-1 to TRBJ1-1, with D perhaps TRBD1 (6 bases). CDR3 length: 12 residues. V gave up 6 bases and J gave up 3 bases, with 11 bases separating them. Germline CDR1 and CDR2: SQVTM and ANQGSEA. CDR3 in DNA: TGCAGCGTGGCACAGGGCTACACTGAAGCTTTCTTT. Amino acids: CSVAQGYTEAFF.